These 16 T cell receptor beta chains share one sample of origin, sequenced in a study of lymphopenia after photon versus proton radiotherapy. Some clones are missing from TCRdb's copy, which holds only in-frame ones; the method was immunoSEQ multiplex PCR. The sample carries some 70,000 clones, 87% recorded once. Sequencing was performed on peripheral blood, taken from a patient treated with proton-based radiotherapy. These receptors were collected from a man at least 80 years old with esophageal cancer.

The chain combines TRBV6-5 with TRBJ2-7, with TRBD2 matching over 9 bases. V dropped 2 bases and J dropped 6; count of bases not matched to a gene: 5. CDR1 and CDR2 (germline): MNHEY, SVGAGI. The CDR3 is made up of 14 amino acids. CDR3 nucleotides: TGTGCCAGCAGTTACCGGCTAGCGGGACCCGAGCAGTACTTC. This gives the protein CASSYRLAGPEQYF.

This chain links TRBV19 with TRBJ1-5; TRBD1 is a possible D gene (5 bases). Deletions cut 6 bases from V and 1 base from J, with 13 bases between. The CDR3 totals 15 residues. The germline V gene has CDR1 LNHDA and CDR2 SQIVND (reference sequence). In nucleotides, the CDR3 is TGTGCCAGTAGCTTCGGGACTTGGAGCAATCAGCCCCAGCATTTT. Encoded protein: CASSFGTWSNQPQHF. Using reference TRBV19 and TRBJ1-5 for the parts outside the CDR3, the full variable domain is DGGITQSPKYLFRKEGQNVTLSCEQNLNHDAMYWYRQDPGQGLRLIYYSQIVNDFQKGDIAEGYSVSREKKESFPLTVTSAQKNPTAFYLCASSFGTWSNQPQHFGDGTRLSIL.

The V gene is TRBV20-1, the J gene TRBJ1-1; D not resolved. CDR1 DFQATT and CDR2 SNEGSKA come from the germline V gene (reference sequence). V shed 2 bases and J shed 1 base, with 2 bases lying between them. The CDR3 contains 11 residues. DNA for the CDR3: TGCAGTGCTAGATGGAACACTGAAGCTTTCTTT. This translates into CSARWNTEAFF.

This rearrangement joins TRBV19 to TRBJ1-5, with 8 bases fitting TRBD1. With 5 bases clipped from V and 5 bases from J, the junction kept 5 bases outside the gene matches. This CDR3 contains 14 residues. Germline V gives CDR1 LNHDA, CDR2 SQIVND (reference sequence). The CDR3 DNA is TGTGCCAGTAGTGCTACAGGGGGTCATCAGCCCCAGCATTTT. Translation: CASSATGGHQPQHF.

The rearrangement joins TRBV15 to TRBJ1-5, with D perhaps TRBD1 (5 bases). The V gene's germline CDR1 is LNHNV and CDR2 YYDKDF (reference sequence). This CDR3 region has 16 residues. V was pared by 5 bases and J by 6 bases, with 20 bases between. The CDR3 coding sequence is TGTGCCACCAGCGCCCGGGGCGGGCTTCTCCGTCAGCCCCAGCATTTT. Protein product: CATSARGGLLRQPQHF.

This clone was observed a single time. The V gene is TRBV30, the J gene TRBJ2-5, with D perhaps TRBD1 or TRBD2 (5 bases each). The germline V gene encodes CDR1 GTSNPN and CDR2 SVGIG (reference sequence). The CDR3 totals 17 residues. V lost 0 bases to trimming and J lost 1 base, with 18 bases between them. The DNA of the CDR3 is TGTGCCTGGAGTGTCGGGTGGGGACGAGGGTTCCAAGAGACCCAGTACTTC. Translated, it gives CAWSVGWGRGFQETQYF.

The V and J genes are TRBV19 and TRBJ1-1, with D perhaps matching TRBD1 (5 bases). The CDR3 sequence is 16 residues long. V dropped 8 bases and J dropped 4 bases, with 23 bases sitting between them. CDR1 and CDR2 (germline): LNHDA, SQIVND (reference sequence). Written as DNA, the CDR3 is TGTGCCAGTTCGGGACGGAGGGTTACCTGGAGCACTGAAGCTTTCTTT. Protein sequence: CASSGRRVTWSTEAFF.

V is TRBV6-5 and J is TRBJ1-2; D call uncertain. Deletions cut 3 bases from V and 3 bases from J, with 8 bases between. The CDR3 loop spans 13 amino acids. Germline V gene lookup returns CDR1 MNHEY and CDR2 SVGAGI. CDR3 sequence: CASSYSGHYGYTF. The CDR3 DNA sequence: TGTGCCAGCAGTTATTCCGGCCACTATGGCTACACCTTC.

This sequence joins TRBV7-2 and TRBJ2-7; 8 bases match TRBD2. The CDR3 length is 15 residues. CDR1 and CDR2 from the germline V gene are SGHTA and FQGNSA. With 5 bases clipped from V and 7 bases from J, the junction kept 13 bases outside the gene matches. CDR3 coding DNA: TGTGCCAGCAGCCAACGGACCGGTCGGGAGGGGGAGCAGTACTTC. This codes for CASSQRTGREGEQYF.

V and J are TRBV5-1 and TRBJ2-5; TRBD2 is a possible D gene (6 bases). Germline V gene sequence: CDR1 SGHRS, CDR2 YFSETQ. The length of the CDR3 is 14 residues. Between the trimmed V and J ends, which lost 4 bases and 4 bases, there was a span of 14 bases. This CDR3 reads CASSRATGVETQYF. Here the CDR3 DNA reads TGCGCCAGCAGCAGGGCCACGGGGGTAGAGACCCAGTACTTC.

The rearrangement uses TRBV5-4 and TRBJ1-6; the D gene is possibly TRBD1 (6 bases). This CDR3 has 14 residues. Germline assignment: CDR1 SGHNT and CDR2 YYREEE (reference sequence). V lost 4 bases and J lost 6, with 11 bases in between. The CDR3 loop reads CASSGNRVNSPLHF. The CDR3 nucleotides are TGTGCCAGCAGCGGAAACAGGGTTAATTCACCCCTCCACTTT.

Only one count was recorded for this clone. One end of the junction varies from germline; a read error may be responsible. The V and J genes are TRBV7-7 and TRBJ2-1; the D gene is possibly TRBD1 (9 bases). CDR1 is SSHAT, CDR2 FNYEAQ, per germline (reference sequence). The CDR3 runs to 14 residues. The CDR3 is CASSLAGQGHEQFF. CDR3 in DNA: TGTGCTAGCAGCTTAGCGGGACAGGGCCATGAGCAGTTCTTC.

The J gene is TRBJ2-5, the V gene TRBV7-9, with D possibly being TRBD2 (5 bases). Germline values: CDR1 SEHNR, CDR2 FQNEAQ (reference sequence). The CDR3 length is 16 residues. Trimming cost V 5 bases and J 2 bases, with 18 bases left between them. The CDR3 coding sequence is TGTGCCAGCAGCCCAAGAGGGTCAGGACGACAAGAGACCCAGTACTTC. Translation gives CASSPRGSGRQETQYF. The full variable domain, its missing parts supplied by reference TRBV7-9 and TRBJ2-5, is DTGVSQNPRHKITKRGQNVTFRCDPISEHNRLYWYRQTLGQGPEFLTYFQNEAQLEKSRLLSDRFSAERPKGSFSTLEIQRTEQGDSAMYLCASSPRGSGRQETQYFGPGTRLLVL.

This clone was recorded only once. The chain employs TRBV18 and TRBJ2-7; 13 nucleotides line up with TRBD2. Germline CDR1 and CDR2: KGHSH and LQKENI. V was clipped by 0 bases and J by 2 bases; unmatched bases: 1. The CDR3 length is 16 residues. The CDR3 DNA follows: TGTGCCAGCTCACCACCGGGACTAGCGGGACCCTACGAGCAGTACTTC. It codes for CASSPPGLAGPYEQYF.

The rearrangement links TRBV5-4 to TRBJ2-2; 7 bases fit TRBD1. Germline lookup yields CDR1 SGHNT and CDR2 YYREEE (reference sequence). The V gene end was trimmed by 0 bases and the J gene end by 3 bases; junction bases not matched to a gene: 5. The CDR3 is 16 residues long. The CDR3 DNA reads TGTGCCAGCAGCTTGGGTAGGGGGCCATACACCGGGGAGCTGTTTTTT. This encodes CASSLGRGPYTGELFF.

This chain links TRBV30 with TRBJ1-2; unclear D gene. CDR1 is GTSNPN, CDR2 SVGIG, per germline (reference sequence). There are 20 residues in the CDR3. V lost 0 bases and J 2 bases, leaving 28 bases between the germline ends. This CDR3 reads CAWSVELFIKEPPPNYGYTF. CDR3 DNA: TGTGCCTGGAGTGTTGAATTGTTTATTAAGGAGCCGCCACCGAACTATGGCTACACCTTC.